The clone carrying this TCR beta chain was counted ten times or more. The TCR beta CDR3 regions underwent amplification using RNA transcripts as the source. First-round RT-PCR with HTBI primers amplified the TCR CDR3 region. TCRdb reprocessed the multiplex PCR reads with MiXCR, giving one entry per CDR3 protein. The profile shows around 700,000 distinct CDR3 sequences, about 17% of them singletons. This entry is derived from a study of T cells in Graves' hyperthyroidism and ophthalmopathy. V was shortened by 6 bases and J by 5 bases, with 13 bases between the two germline ends. CDR3 length: 13 amino acids. The V gene's germline CDR1 is MDHEN and CDR2 SYDVKM.

This sequence was found in a woman between 45 and 60 years old with Graves' hyperthyroidism that later progressed to Graves' ophthalmopathy. V and J are TRBV28 and TRBJ2-5; D ambiguous. Input material: blood. The CDR3 nucleotides are TGTGCCAGCAGGACGGCGGCTGGGGAGACCCAGTACTTC. Its protein product is CASRTAAGETQYF.